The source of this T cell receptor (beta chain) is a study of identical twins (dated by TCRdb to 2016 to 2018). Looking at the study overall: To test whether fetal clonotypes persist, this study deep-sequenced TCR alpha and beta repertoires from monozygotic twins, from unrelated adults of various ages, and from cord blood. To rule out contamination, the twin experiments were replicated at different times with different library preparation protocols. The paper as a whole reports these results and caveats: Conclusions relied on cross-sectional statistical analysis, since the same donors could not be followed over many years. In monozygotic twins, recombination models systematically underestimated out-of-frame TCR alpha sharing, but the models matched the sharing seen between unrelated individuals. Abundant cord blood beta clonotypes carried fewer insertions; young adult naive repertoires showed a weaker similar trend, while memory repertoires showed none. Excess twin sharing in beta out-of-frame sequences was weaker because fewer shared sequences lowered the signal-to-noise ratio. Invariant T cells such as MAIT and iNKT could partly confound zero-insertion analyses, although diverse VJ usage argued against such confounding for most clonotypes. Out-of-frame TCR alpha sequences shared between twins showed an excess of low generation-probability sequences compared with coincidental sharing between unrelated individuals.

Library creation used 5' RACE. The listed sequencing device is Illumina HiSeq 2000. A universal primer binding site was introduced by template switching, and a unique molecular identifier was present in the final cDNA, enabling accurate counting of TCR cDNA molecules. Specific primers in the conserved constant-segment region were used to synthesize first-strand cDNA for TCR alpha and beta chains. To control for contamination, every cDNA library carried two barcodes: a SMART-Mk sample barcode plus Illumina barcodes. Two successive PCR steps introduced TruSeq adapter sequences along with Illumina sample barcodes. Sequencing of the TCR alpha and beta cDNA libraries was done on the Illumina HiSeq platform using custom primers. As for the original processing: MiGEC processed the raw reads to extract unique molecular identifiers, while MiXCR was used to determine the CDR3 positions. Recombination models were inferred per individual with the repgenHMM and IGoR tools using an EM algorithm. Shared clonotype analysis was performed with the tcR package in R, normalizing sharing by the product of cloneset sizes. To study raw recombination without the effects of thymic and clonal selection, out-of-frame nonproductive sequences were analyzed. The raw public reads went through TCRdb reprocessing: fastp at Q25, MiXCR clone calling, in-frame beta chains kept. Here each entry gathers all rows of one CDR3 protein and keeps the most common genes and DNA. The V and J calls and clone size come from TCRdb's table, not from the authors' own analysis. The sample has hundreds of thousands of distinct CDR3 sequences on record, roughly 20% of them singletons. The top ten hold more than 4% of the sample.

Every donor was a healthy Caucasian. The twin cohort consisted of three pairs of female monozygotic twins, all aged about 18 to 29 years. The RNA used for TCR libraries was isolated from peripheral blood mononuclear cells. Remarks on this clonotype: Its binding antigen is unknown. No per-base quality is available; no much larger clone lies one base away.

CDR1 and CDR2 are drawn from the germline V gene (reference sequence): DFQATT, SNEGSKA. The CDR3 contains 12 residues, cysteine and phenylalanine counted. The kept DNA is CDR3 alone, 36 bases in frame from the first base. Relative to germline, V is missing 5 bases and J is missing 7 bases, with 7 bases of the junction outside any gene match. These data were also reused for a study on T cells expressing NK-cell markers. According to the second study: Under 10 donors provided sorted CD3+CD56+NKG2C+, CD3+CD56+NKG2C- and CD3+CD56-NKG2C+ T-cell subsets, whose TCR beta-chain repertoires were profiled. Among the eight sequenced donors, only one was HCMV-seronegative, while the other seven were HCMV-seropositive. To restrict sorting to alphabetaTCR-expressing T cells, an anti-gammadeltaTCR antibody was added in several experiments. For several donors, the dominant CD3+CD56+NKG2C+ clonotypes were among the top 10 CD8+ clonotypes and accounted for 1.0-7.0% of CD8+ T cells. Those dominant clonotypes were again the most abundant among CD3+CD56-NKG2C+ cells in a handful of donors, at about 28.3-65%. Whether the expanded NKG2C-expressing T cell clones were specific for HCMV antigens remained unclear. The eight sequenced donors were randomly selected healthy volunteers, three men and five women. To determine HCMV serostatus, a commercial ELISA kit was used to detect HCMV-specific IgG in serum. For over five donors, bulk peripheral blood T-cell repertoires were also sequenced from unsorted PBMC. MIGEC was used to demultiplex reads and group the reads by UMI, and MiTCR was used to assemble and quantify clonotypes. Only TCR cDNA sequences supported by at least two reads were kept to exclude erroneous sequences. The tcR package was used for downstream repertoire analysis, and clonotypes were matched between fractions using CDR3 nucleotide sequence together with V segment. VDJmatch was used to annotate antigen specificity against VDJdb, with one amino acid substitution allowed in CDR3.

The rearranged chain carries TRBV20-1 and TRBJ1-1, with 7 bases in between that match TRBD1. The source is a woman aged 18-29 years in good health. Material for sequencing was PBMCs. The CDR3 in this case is CSAVPQGNEAFF. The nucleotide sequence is TGCAGTGCTGTTCCACAGGGGAATGAAGCTTTCTTT.